Shown below are 18 T cell receptor beta chains from a single sample sequenced in a study of cytomegalovirus exposure and HLA in healthy donors. The PCR had 60 Vbeta and 13 Jbeta primers. Repertoires were generated with immunoSEQ multiplex PCR, while TCRdb's copy carries only in-frame clones and drops some. The sample gives over 150,000 clones, 60% to 85% of which show up once; just under 3% is in the top ten. Material for sequencing was PBMCs. The receptors come from a male donor in good health and CMV-seronegative.

V usage is TRBV6-1 and J usage is TRBJ1-5; D not certain. This CDR3 is built from 14 residues. Trimming stripped 3 bases from V and 7 bases from J, with 13 bases between. Looked up from germline, CDR1 is MNHNS and CDR2 is SASEGT. This chain's CDR3 is CASSDAGSFQPQHF. The DNA of the CDR3 is TGTGCCAGCAGTGACGCGGGAAGTTTCCAGCCCCAGCATTTT.

In its sample, this clone was seen a few times. The chain links TRBV7-9 to TRBJ2-7, with 8 bases identical to TRBD2. Losses at the gene ends were 4 bases for V and 0 bases for J; bases not matched to a gene: 8. From germline, CDR1 is SEHNR and CDR2 FQNEAQ (reference sequence). This CDR3 region has 16 residues. The DNA of the CDR3 is TGTGCCAGCAGCTCTCAGACTAGCGTGAGCTCCTACGAGCAGTACTTC. Amino acid sequence: CASSSQTSVSSYEQYF.

The CDR3 region is CSAGQGANTGELFF. CDR3 DNA: TGCAGCGCGGGACAGGGCGCGAACACCGGGGAGCTGTTTTTT. This chain links TRBV29-1 with TRBJ2-2; 9 nucleotides align to TRBD1. CDR3 length: 14 amino acids. J gave up 0 bases and V 7 bases, and 3 bases lay outside the gene matches. The germline gives CDR1 SQVTM, CDR2 ANQGSEA.

A note on this clone: This sample also contains other DNA sequences that code for the same CDR3. This chain connects TRBV27 to TRBJ1-5, with a weak D call TRBD1 (5 bases). This CDR3 is built from 14 residues. Per germline, CDR1 MNHEY and CDR2 SMNVEV (reference sequence). V was pared by 3 bases and J by 0 bases, with 6 bases between. The CDR3 sequence: CASSLQGSNQPQHF. In nucleotides, the CDR3 is TGTGCCAGCAGTTTGCAGGGTAGCAATCAGCCCCAGCATTTT.

This clone was counted between two and nine times. The V and J genes are TRBV7-3 and TRBJ2-3; 7 nucleotides line up with TRBD2. The CDR3 spans 16 residues. Per germline, CDR1 SGHTA and CDR2 FQGTGA. With V trimmed by 0 bases and J by 3 bases, 6 bases remained unmatched. The CDR3 here is CASSLTTGAGTDTQYF. CDR3 sequence (DNA): TGTGCCAGCAGCTTAACCACGGGAGCGGGAACAGATACGCAGTATTTT.

This chain joins TRBV9 and TRBJ2-1; D perhaps matches TRBD2 (5 bases). Germline V gene sequence: CDR1 SGDLS, CDR2 YYNGEE. Trimming removed 6 bases at V and 5 bases at J, with 12 bases between. This CDR3 is built from 13 residues. CDR3 coding DNA: TGTGCCAGCACCAAAGGACTTAACAATGAGCAGTTCTTC. Protein product: CASTKGLNNEQFF. Drawing the rest from reference TRBV9 and TRBJ2-1, the complete variable domain is DSGVTQTPKHLITATGQRVTLRCSPRSGDLSVYWYQQSLDQGLQFLIQYYNGEERAKGNILERFSAQQFPDLHSELNLSSLELGDSALYFCASTKGLNNEQFFGPGTRLTVL.

This clone showed up just once. The chain uses TRBV28 and TRBJ2-1, with TRBD1 matching over 9 bases. The CDR3 spans 15 residues. CDR1 and CDR2 from the germline V gene are MDHEN and SYDVKM. Trimming cost V 10 bases and J 5 bases; bases outside gene matches: 12. The CDR3 here is CATLGWDRVHNEQFF. The CDR3 DNA follows: TGTGCCACCCTAGGTTGGGACAGGGTACACAATGAGCAGTTCTTC.

This chain connects TRBV28 to TRBJ2-3; D call uncertain. Looked up from germline, CDR1 is MDHEN and CDR2 is SYDVKM. V gave up 6 bases and J gave up 0 bases, with 10 bases separating them. This CDR3 contains 14 residues. CDR3 residues: CASRPTGSTDTQYF. DNA of the CDR3: TGTGCCAGCAGACCGACTGGAAGCACAGATACGCAGTATTTT.

The V call is TRBV25-1, the J call TRBJ2-7; 8 nucleotides match TRBD2. With V trimmed by 4 bases and J by 0 bases, 5 bases remained unmatched. The germline gives CDR1 MGHDK, CDR2 SYGVNS. The CDR3 is made up of 15 amino acids. The CDR3 sequence: CASSGSGTTSYEQYF. The CDR3 region has the DNA TGTGCCAGCAGTGGTAGCGGGACAACCTCCTACGAGCAGTACTTC.

J is TRBJ2-1 and V is TRBV30; 8 nucleotides match TRBD2. V lost 0 bases to trimming and J lost 3 bases; unmatched junction nucleotides: 4. Germline V gene sequence: CDR1 GTSNPN, CDR2 SVGIG (reference sequence). This CDR3 region has 15 residues. The CDR3 region is CAWSVERELYNEQFF. The CDR3 bases are TGTGCCTGGAGTGTAGAGCGGGAGCTCTACAATGAGCAGTTCTTC.

This chain links TRBV11-3 with TRBJ2-1; 8 nucleotides align to TRBD2. The V gene's germline CDR1 is SGHNT and CDR2 YENEEA. The CDR3 extends over 15 amino acids. After removal of 6 bases from V and 9 bases from J, the junction contained 13 bases not matched to a gene. The CDR3 loop reads CASSSGGALPVEQFF. In DNA form, the CDR3 reads TGTGCCAGCAGTTCCGGGGGGGCCCTTCCTGTTGAGCAGTTCTTC.

V is TRBV5-1 and J is TRBJ1-3; D is unclear. The CDR3 spans 14 residues. CDR1 SGHRS and CDR2 YFSETQ come from the germline V gene. V lost 4 bases, J lost 0 bases, and 8 bases lay in between. The CDR3 reads CASSDGDSGNTIYF. The DNA of the CDR3 is TGCGCCAGCAGCGACGGAGACTCTGGAAACACCATATATTTT.

This chain connects TRBV11-2 to TRBJ2-2; no firm D call. Trimming took off 5 bases at V and 0 bases at J, with 10 bases between the two ends. The CDR3 runs to 15 residues. Germline values: CDR1 SGHAT, CDR2 FQNNGV. This chain's CDR3 is CASSRRRANTGELFF. CDR3 nucleotides: TGTGCCAGCAGCCGACGACGGGCGAACACCGGGGAGCTGTTTTTT.

This rearrangement joins TRBV6-6 to TRBJ1-1; weak D call: TRBD1 (6 bases). Germline-derived CDR1 and CDR2 are MNHNY and SVGAGI (reference sequence). Trimming stripped 7 bases from V and 0 bases from J, with 9 bases between. This CDR3 has 13 amino acids. The CDR3 sequence: CASTQGMNTEAFF. DNA for the CDR3: TGTGCCAGCACACAGGGTATGAACACTGAAGCTTTCTTT.

This chain connects TRBV19 to TRBJ2-7; the D gene is possibly TRBD2 (5 bases). The germline gives CDR1 LNHDA, CDR2 SQIVND (reference sequence). This CDR3 spans 12 amino acids. V lost 5 bases and J lost 3, with 8 bases in between. Written as DNA, the CDR3 is TGTGCCAGTAGTCAACGGGACTACGAGCAGTACTTC. Amino acids: CASSQRDYEQYF. Full variable domain (rest looked up from reference TRBV19 and TRBJ2-7): DGGITQSPKYLFRKEGQNVTLSCEQNLNHDAMYWYRQDPGQGLRLIYYSQIVNDFQKGDIAEGYSVSREKKESFPLTVTSAQKNPTAFYLCASSQRDYEQYFGPGTRLTVT.

The rearrangement links TRBV9 to TRBJ2-1; 10 nucleotides line up with TRBD1. The CDR3 covers 16 residues. V lost 5 bases, J lost 5 bases, and 10 bases stayed unmatched. Per the germline V gene, CDR1 is SGDLS and CDR2 is YYNGEE. CDR3 amino acids: CASSLLGQGLHNEQFF. CDR3 sequence (DNA): TGTGCCAGCAGTCTTCTGGGACAGGGGTTACACAATGAGCAGTTCTTC.

The gene calls are TRBV6-1 and TRBJ1-4; 10 bases line up with TRBD1. J was trimmed by 7 bases and V by 4 bases; bases with no gene match: 12. The V gene's germline CDR1 is MNHNS and CDR2 SASEGT. The CDR3 spans 17 residues. The DNA of the CDR3 is TGTGCCAGCAGTGCGTCCCGGGACAGGGGTCGGGGTGAAAAACTGTTTTTT. This codes for CASSASRDRGRGEKLFF.

This clone was observed a single time. V and J are TRBV10-2 and TRBJ2-1, with 11 bases lining up with TRBD2. The CDR3 loop spans 17 amino acids. J was trimmed by 0 bases and V by 5 bases; bases with no gene match: 6. Germline CDR1 reads WSHSY; CDR2 reads SAAADI. In DNA, the CDR3 is TGCGCCAGCAGTTTCGCTAGCGGGGGGAGCTCCTACAATGAGCAGTTCTTC. Protein sequence: CASSFASGGSSYNEQFF.